This TCR beta chain was profiled in a study of radiation and T cells in renal cell carcinoma (dated by TCRdb to 2019 to 2021). Study-wide context: A total of around 53 samples underwent TCR beta sequencing, made up of roughly 26 tumors and roughly 27 peripheral blood samples. The last blood draw occurred 4 weeks after radiation, at the same time as nephrectomy. In the approximately 49 samples combined, some 4,100,000 unique CDR3 nucleotide sequences were found, encoding 2.5 million or so unique CDR3 amino acid sequences.

Following the manufacturer's recommendations, the immunoSEQ kit was used to generate TCR beta libraries from genomic DNA. To prepare libraries, a first multiplex PCR with proprietary primers was run, followed by a second PCR that added unique barcodes, and a bead cleanup was done after each round. Each sample batch included a kit-provided positive control reaction and a negative control reaction. The final libraries were assessed on an Agilent 4200 TapeStation D1000 ScreenTape, pooled by volume, and quantified by qPCR. An Illumina NextSeq500 fitted with a MidOutput 150-cycle cartridge performed the sequencing, running 156 Read1 cycles and 15 Index1 cycles with the kit's custom primers. The pooled library was loaded at roughly 1 pM, with a roughly 19% PhiX control spiked in. The authors processed their data as follows. The vendor-processed data were analyzed in R, and a clonotype was defined as all T cells that share the same CDR3 nucleotide sequence. In the clone abundance analyses, frequencies in each sample were normalized to that sample's 10,000 most abundant clones. Public T cell clones, which averaged fewer than five per sample, were excluded before analysis. An abundance difference of at least 32-fold between compartments was the criterion for calling clonotypes tumor-enriched or baseline blood-enriched. Clonotypes expanded or contracted between blood time points were identified with a beta-binomial differential abundance model. Tumor-blood repertoire similarity was measured with the Baroni-Urbani and Buser coefficient, and group comparisons used two-tailed Wilcoxon tests in R. The table comes from immuneACCESS by way of TCRdb, which keeps in-frame sequences with V and J called. Part of the clones is missing from these tables; in studies checked, under half for an unresolved V gene and the rest for unknown reasons. From that table come the V and J calls and clone size; the DNA was used to work out D and trimming. The sample table holds about 77,000 clones, of which roughly 80% were seen once. In total, the top ten clones hold about 2.5% of the sample.

The meaning of the sample's time point label: blood 4 weeks post-SBRT, at nephrectomy. The treatment or condition label corresponds to: 15 Gy SBRT to primary tumor, nephrectomy 4 weeks later. The samples were obtained from a clinical trial, where primary renal cell carcinomas were treated with 15 Gy stereotactic body radiation therapy and then removed by nephrectomy 4 weeks afterward. Serial peripheral blood from radiation-treated patients was sampled at baseline, 2 weeks and 4 weeks after SBRT to track tumor-enriched clonotypes. Renal cell carcinoma with clear cell pathology was present in all patients. The QIAamp DNA Blood Mini Kit (Qiagen) was used to prepare genomic DNA for TCR sequencing. The analyses included just those samples that passed every quality control check. Trimming accounts for 2 bases at V and 7 bases at J, while the number of junction bases matched to no gene is 6. CDR1 and CDR2 were assigned from the germline V gene (reference sequence) as SGHNT and YYREEE. Including the terminal cysteine and phenylalanine, the CDR3 comprises 14 residues. The DNA shown is the 42-base CDR3, in frame from base 1.

What the work shows at the level of the full study, not this receptor alone: Effects of radiation dose or scheduling on the TCR repertoire could not be addressed with the single-armed trial design. An increase in top tumor clonotypes in blood was observed from baseline to 2 weeks post-radiation, followed by contraction by 4 weeks, which was taken to suggest transient expansion of tumor-resident clones. Blood repertoire dynamics were not followed beyond 4 weeks after treatment. No pretreatment tumor biopsies were available, so the baseline intratumoral presence of clonotypes could not be determined.

Details on this clone: Which antigen it targets is not known. Base qualities are not recorded, but no much larger clone differs from it by a single base.

Sequenced material: blood, taken from a patient whose treatment included radiotherapy and nephrectomy. The receptor was derived from a woman aged 60-70 years with renal cell carcinoma. The chain is made from TRBV5-4 and TRBJ2-1; 7 central nucleotides agree with TRBD2. This receptor carries the CDR3 CASSFDSGRNEQFF. At the DNA level, the sequence is TGTGCCAGCAGCTTCGATAGCGGGCGTAATGAGCAGTTCTTC.